The text below deals with one T cell receptor (beta chain). These data come from a study of cytomegalovirus exposure and HLA in healthy donors. V gave up 4 bases and J gave up 4 bases; unmatched junction bases: 21. From germline, CDR1 is LNHDA and CDR2 SQIVND (reference sequence). The CDR3 extends over 19 amino acids. Produced via immunoSEQ multiplex PCR; TCRdb's table is partial and in-frame only. The sample shows roughly 150,000 clones, less than 90% of them seen only once. The sequence was obtained from a woman younger than 30 in good health and CMV-seronegative. The specimen was PBMCs. V is TRBV19 and J is TRBJ1-1; 7 nucleotides match TRBD1. The CDR3 here is CASSRVYRGLKRGATEAFF. Here the CDR3 DNA reads TGTGCCAGTAGTAGGGTCTACAGGGGACTGAAAAGGGGGGCCACTGAAGCTTTCTTT.